Listed below are T cell receptor beta chains from one sample, sequenced in a study of T cell responses to AZD1222 COVID-19 vaccine. The method was immunoSEQ multiplex PCR; TCRdb's version includes in-frame clones alone and lacks a portion of them. The table shows about 150,000 clones, with just over 85% occurring only once. The sample in question was peripheral blood, obtained 28 days after the second AZD1222 dose. The source is an adult who received the AZD1222 COVID-19 vaccine. CDR3s include the opening cysteine and the closing phenylalanine or tryptophan. D genes are given only for firm matches. Clone size is shown for a subset of rows, as once, few, many or a class of expanded clone.

- TRBJ1-3 - TRBV6-5 CASSPGTTGNTIYF TGTGCCAGCAGTCCAGGGACGACGGGAAACACCATATATTTT
- TRBJ2-7 - TRBV11-3 CASSLEGSSYEQYF TGTGCCAGCAGCTTGGAGGGTAGCTCCTACGAGCAGTACTTC
once TRBJ1-1 - TRBV10-3 CAIRGDAGPNTEAFF TGTGCCATCAGGGGGGACGCAGGGCCGAACACTGAAGCTTTCTTT
- TRBJ2-5 - TRBV18 CASSPPEGLETQYF TGTGCCAGCTCACCACCGGAGGGACTAGAGACCCAGTACTTC
- TRBJ1-3 - TRBV6-5 CASSPEGGSGNTIYF TGTGCCAGCAGCCCCGAGGGGGGCTCTGGAAACACCATATATTTT
- TRBJ2-5 - TRBV15 CATSRAGETQYF TGTGCCACCAGCAGAGCCGGCGAGACCCAGTACTTC
- TRBJ2-7 - TRBV11-1 CASSLAPGVEQYF TGTGCCAGCAGCTTGGCCCCGGGGGTCGAGCAGTACTTC
- TRBJ2-7 - TRBV4-1 CASSHSELLYEQYF TGCGCCAGCAGCCACTCGGAACTCCTTTACGAGCAGTACTTC
- TRBJ1-1 TRBD1 TRBV18 CASSPDRGNTEAFF TGTGCCAGCTCACCTGACAGGGGGAACACTGAAGCTTTCTTT
once TRBJ2-3 - TRBV7-8 CASSPGADQDTQYF TGTGCCAGCAGTCCCGGGGCGGACCAAGATACGCAGTATTTT
- TRBJ1-2 - TRBV6-5 CASSPDSRYGYTF TGTGCCAGCAGTCCAGACAGTCGCTATGGCTACACCTTC
- TRBJ1-3 - TRBV4-2 CASSLNREITGNTIYF TGTGCCAGCAGCCTTAACAGGGAGATCACTGGAAACACCATATATTTT
- TRBJ2-3 - TRBV9 CASSPRVVGTDTQYF TGTGCCAGCAGCCCCAGGGTAGTAGGCACAGATACGCAGTATTTT
- TRBJ2-7 - TRBV11-2 CASSLISLGLSYEQYF TGTGCCAGCAGCTTAATTAGCCTTGGACTCTCCTACGAGCAGTACTTC
- TRBJ2-7 - TRBV24-1 CATSGQTDSYEQYF TGTGCCACCAGTGGGCAGACCGACTCCTACGAGCAGTACTTC
- TRBJ2-1 - TRBV5-1 CASTSNSVLSYNEQFF TGCGCCAGCACCTCCAATAGCGTTCTCTCCTACAATGAGCAGTTCTTC
- TRBJ1-2 TRBD1 TRBV19 CASSKTGTGNYGYTF TGTGCCAGTAGTAAAACCGGGACAGGCAACTATGGCTACACCTTC
- TRBJ2-6 - TRBV4-2 CASSPSPGTGGANVLTF TGTGCCAGCAGCCCCTCCCCCGGGACTGGTGGGGCCAACGTCCTGACTTTC
- TRBJ1-2 - TRBV7-9 CASSPPWEHYGYTF TGTGCCAGCAGCCCGCCCTGGGAGCACTATGGCTACACCTTC
- TRBJ2-5 - TRBV5-1 CASSPGPQETQYF TGCGCCAGCAGCCCGGGACCCCAAGAGACCCAGTACTTC
- TRBJ1-4 - TRBV24-1 CATSDFKGGWGTNEKLFF TGTGCCACCAGTGATTTCAAAGGGGGGTGGGGGACTAATGAAAAACTGTTTTTT
- TRBJ2-2 TRBD1 TRBV6-5 CASSYGQGGTGELFF TGTGCCAGCAGTTACGGACAGGGAGGTACCGGGGAGCTGTTTTTT
- TRBJ1-2 - TRBV9 CASSETGTYGYTF TGTGCCAGCAGCGAAACAGGGACCTATGGCTACACCTTC
- TRBJ1-5 - TRBV27 CASSLDRSRNQPQHF TGTGCCAGCAGCCTAGACAGGAGCCGCAATCAGCCCCAGCATTTT
- TRBJ2-7 TRBD2 TRBV7-7 CASSSGGEQYF TGTGCCAGCAGCTCGGGGGGAGAGCAGTACTTC
- TRBJ2-2 - TRBV11-2 CASSGGTGELFF TGTGCCAGCAGCGGAGGGACCGGGGAGCTGTTTTTT
- TRBJ1-4 TRBD1 TRBV7-6 CASSLVGQGSHEKLFF TGTGCCAGCAGCTTAGTGGGACAGGGGTCGCATGAAAAACTGTTTTTT
- TRBJ2-1 - TRBV28 CASETVGGSYNEQFF TGTGCCAGCGAGACAGTGGGGGGATCCTACAATGAGCAGTTCTTC
- TRBJ2-7 TRBD1 TRBV7-8 CASSSRDRGNEQYF TGTGCCAGCAGCTCCCGGGACAGGGGGAACGAGCAGTACTTC
- TRBJ2-1 - TRBV30 CAWSLGSSYNEQFF TGTGCCTGGAGTCTGGGTAGCTCCTACAATGAGCAGTTCTTC
- TRBJ2-2 - TRBV24-1 CATSDKLDTGELFF TGTGCCACCAGTGACAAGCTAGACACCGGGGAGCTGTTTTTT
- TRBJ2-5 - TRBV1 CTSSPGSGQETQYF TGCACCAGCAGCCCGGGTAGCGGGCAAGAGACCCAGTACTTC
- TRBJ1-1 TRBD1 TRBV7-6 CASSRDRGVTEAFF TGTGCCAGCAGTCGGGACAGGGGCGTCACTGAAGCTTTCTTT
- TRBJ2-7 - TRBV20-1 CSAPGVYEQYF TGCAGTGCCCCCGGCGTCTACGAGCAGTACTTC
- TRBJ2-3 - TRBV19 CASSALGDTQYF TGTGCCAGTAGTGCCCTGGGAGATACGCAGTATTTT
- TRBJ2-6 - TRBV29-1 CSVEGAFGANVLTF TGCAGCGTTGAAGGGGCATTTGGGGCCAACGTCCTGACTTTC
- TRBJ2-5 TRBD2 TRBV3-1/TRBV3-2 CASTQAGAQETQYF TGTGCCAGCACCCAAGCGGGGGCCCAAGAGACCCAGTACTTC
- TRBJ1-6 - TRBV19 CASSKERPSSYNSPLHF TGTGCCAGTAGTAAAGAGCGCCCGAGCTCCTATAATTCACCCCTCCACTTT
- TRBJ2-2 - TRBV18 CASSPRVGSNTGELFF TGTGCCAGCTCACCACGGGTGGGGTCGAACACCGGGGAGCTGTTTTTT
- TRBJ1-2 TRBD1 TRBV10-1 CASSESGTGYGYTF TGCGCCAGCAGTGAGTCCGGGACAGGGTATGGCTACACCTTC
- TRBJ2-7 TRBD1 TRBV5-1 CASSLGQGAGIEQYF TGCGCCAGCAGCTTGGGTCAGGGGGCCGGCATCGAGCAGTACTTC
- TRBJ2-7 - TRBV7-8 CASSFGGWVESSYEQYF TGTGCCAGCAGCTTTGGGGGATGGGTCGAAAGCTCCTACGAGCAGTACTTC
- TRBJ1-3 - TRBV18 CASSSQGQGGNTIYF TGTGCCAGCTCTTCCCAGGGACAAGGGGGAAACACCATATATTTT
- TRBJ2-3 - TRBV19 CASSPLISEGTDTQYF TGTGCCAGTAGTCCTCTTATTAGCGAGGGCACAGATACGCAGTATTTT
- TRBJ1-5 - TRBV5-6 CASSNLQGGQPQHF TGTGCCAGCAGCAACTTACAGGGTGGGCAGCCCCAGCATTTT
- TRBJ1-6 TRBD1 TRBV7-9 CASSPPGQGDSPLHF TGTGCCAGCAGCCCGCCGGGACAGGGGGACTCACCCCTCCACTTT
- TRBJ2-2 TRBD2 TRBV19 CASSPAAGGIGELFF TGTGCCAGTAGTCCTGCGGCGGGAGGTATCGGGGAGCTGTTTTTT
- TRBJ2-7 - TRBV6-5 CASSYSMFGSYEQYF TGTGCCAGCAGTTACTCGATGTTCGGGAGCTACGAGCAGTACTTC
- TRBJ2-1 TRBD1 TRBV6-4 CASSEEAGGYNEQFF TGTGCCAGCAGTGAAGAGGCAGGGGGCTACAATGAGCAGTTCTTC
- TRBJ1-1 - TRBV7-2 CASSLGRTATFF TGTGCCAGCAGCTTAGGACGGACCGCGACTTTCTTT
- TRBJ2-3 TRBD2 TRBV11-2 CASSLVGGGQTDTQYF TGTGCCAGCAGCTTAGTCGGGGGGGGGCAAACAGATACGCAGTATTTT